Sequencing of this T cell receptor (beta chain) was carried out in a study of cytomegalovirus exposure and HLA in healthy donors. PCR was performed using 60 Vbeta and 13 Jbeta primers. Some clones are missing from TCRdb's copy, which holds only in-frame ones; the method was immunoSEQ multiplex PCR. The table lists approximately 220,000 clones, around 80% of them singletons, with 0.71% in the top ten. Trimming pared 0 bases from V and 7 bases from J, leaving 10 bases between. The CDR3 is 15 residues long. Germline V gene lookup returns CDR1 SGHAT and CDR2 FQNNGV. The chain combines TRBV11-2 with TRBJ1-6; D not resolved. The specimen was PBMCs. The clonotype was recovered from a boy aged 2 to 10 in good health and CMV-seronegative. CDR3 sequence (DNA): TGTGCCAGCAGCTTAGATCGTTGGGAGAATTCACCCCTCCACTTT. It translates to CASSLDRWENSPLHF.